The 10 T cell receptor beta chains given below trace back to one sample, sequenced in a study of identical twins. From the 5' RACE reads, TCRdb called clonotypes with MiXCR, one entry per CDR3 protein. Among 1.5 million to 2 million distinct CDR3 sequences listed, about 32% were seen once. The material sequenced was cord blood. The receptors here all came from a newborn girl in good health.

This clonotype was found a few times. V and J are TRBV19 and TRBJ1-2; D remains unclear. CDR3 length: 13 amino acids. V was cut by 0 bases and J by 5 bases, with 7 bases left in between. Per germline, CDR1 LNHDA and CDR2 SQIVND (reference sequence). The chain's CDR3 is CASSIEVSYGYTF. The CDR3 DNA reads TGTGCCAGTAGTATAGAGGTCTCGTATGGCTACACCTTC.

The table lists this clonotype with a few counts. The gene calls are TRBV7-2 and TRBJ2-3; D tentatively fits TRBD1 or TRBD2 (5 bases each). In germline, CDR1 is SGHTA, CDR2 FQGNSA. The CDR3 length is 15 residues. V dropped 0 bases and J dropped 10 bases, with 17 bases sitting between them. CDR3 coding DNA: TGTGCCAGCAGCTTAGCCCACGGTGTTGGGGGAGCGCAGTATTTT. It codes for CASSLAHGVGGAQYF.

The chain carries TRBV3-1 and TRBJ2-3; 7 bases are a match to TRBD2. V shed 4 bases, J shed 1 base, and the junction held 11 bases outside the gene matches. The CDR3 consists of 17 residues. Germline V gene lookup returns CDR1 LGHDT and CDR2 YNNKEL (reference sequence). In DNA form, the CDR3 reads TGTGCCAGCAGCCCCACCCCCCTAGCGGATGGCACAGATACGCAGTATTTT. It specifies CASSPTPLADGTDTQYF.

This clonotype was seen many times. This chain connects TRBV6-5 to TRBJ2-1, with TRBD2 identical over 7 bases. The CDR3 is 13 residues long. The germline gives CDR1 MNHEY, CDR2 SVGAGI. With V trimmed by 6 bases and J by 6 bases, 5 bases remained unmatched. The CDR3 region is CASRGSGLNEQFF. CDR3 DNA sequence: TGTGCCAGCAGAGGTAGCGGGCTCAATGAGCAGTTCTTC.

V and J are TRBV4-2 and TRBJ2-1, with 7 bases matching TRBD2. From germline, CDR1 is LGHNA and CDR2 YNFKEQ. This CDR3 has 17 residues. V dropped 5 bases and J dropped 0; count of bases not matched to a gene: 10. The CDR3 nucleotides read TGTGCCAGCAGCAAAAGCTGGGGCGGGAGCTCCTACAATGAGCAGTTCTTC. Its protein product is CASSKSWGGSSYNEQFF.

The chain combines TRBV28 with TRBJ2-1; TRBD2 is a possible D gene (5 bases). The CDR3 sequence is 13 residues long. Germline lookup yields CDR1 MDHEN and CDR2 SYDVKM. V gave up 7 bases and J gave up 12 bases, with 19 bases separating them. The CDR3 DNA reads TGTGCCAGCACCACTTCAGTCCGGGAAGGGCAGTTCTTC. Translated: CASTTSVREGQFF.

The chain recombines TRBV5-1 with TRBJ1-6; D gene uncertain. The germline V gene has CDR1 SGHRS and CDR2 YFSETQ. Trimming pared 0 bases from V and 4 bases from J, leaving 8 bases between. The CDR3 runs to 15 residues. CDR3 in amino acids: CASSLGAPYNSPLHF. The CDR3 coding sequence is TGCGCCAGCAGCTTGGGGGCCCCGTATAATTCACCCCTCCACTTT.

The table lists this clonotype with a few counts. The chain links TRBV2 to TRBJ2-7; tentative D call: TRBD1 (6 bases). The CDR3 has 14 amino acids. In germline, CDR1 is SNHLY, CDR2 FYNNEI. The germline V and J ends were trimmed by 1 base and 2 bases, with 9 bases remaining between them. The CDR3 here is CASSEVGGAYEQYF. DNA of the CDR3: TGTGCCAGCAGTGAAGTTGGGGGCGCCTACGAGCAGTACTTC.

This clonotype was picked up a small number of times. The chain has TRBV20-1 and TRBJ2-2; D gene ambiguous. The CDR3 is made up of 13 amino acids. The germline V gene encodes CDR1 DFQATT and CDR2 SNEGSKA (reference sequence). The ends were cut back, 3 bases at V and 6 bases at J, with 11 bases in the middle. This CDR3 reads CSASSASAGELFF. The CDR3 DNA is TGCAGTGCTAGCAGTGCCTCTGCCGGGGAGCTGTTTTTT.

This clonotype has just a few counts. The CDR3 sequence is CASSYSVHTQYF. The CDR3 bases are TGTGCCAGCAGTTACTCTGTTCATACGCAGTATTTT. This chain connects TRBV6-5 to TRBJ2-3; D gene ambiguous. CDR1 and CDR2 (germline): MNHEY, SVGAGI. The V and J ends lost 0 bases and 7 bases respectively, with 5 bases between them. This CDR3 region has 12 residues.